Below are 7 T cell receptor beta chains sequenced from a single sample in a study of identical twins. TCRdb passed the 5' RACE reads through MiXCR, listing each CDR3 protein once. The repertoire holds under 350,000 distinct CDR3 sequences, roughly 9.7% seen once, with around 7.1% in the top ten. These data were also filed under a second study, of yellow fever vaccine responses in identical twins.

Sequencing was carried out using CD8+ T cells sorted from blood. These receptors came from a woman under 30 in good health.

In its sample, this clonotype was seen many times. The V and J genes are TRBV4-2 and TRBJ2-5; D call uncertain. Between the trimmed V and J ends, which lost 0 bases and 2 bases, there was a span of 25 bases. The CDR3 contains 20 residues. Per germline, CDR1 LGHNA and CDR2 YNFKEQ. The DNA for the CDR3 is TGTGCCAGCAGCCAAGATCTTATTTGGGTCTCAGGCGGTTTTCAAGAGACCCAGTACTTC. Translated: CASSQDLIWVSGGFQETQYF.

This clonotype was detected a few times. The chain has TRBV27 and TRBJ1-3, with TRBD1 identical over 8 bases. After removal of 5 bases from V and 0 bases from J, the junction contained 9 bases not matched to a gene. Germline loops: CDR1 MNHEY, CDR2 SMNVEV (reference sequence). The CDR3 length is 17 residues. CDR3: CASSLRGQGLSGNTIYF. The CDR3 DNA follows: TGTGCCAGCAGTCTCCGCGGACAGGGCCTCTCTGGAAACACCATATATTTT.

Many counts were recorded for this clonotype. CDR3 protein: CASSLGGLGNQPQHF. CDR3 DNA: TGTGCCAGCAGCTTAGGAGGGCTGGGCAATCAGCCCCAGCATTTT. This chain uses TRBV7-9 with TRBJ1-5; D gene unclear. CDR1 and CDR2 (germline): SEHNR, FQNEAQ (reference sequence). Trimming removed 1 base at V and 2 bases at J, with 9 bases between. This CDR3 is built from 15 residues.

The chain recombines TRBV4-3 with TRBJ1-5; D remains unclear. V was pared by 1 base and J by 4 bases, with 8 bases between. The CDR3 is 14 residues long. Per the germline V gene, CDR1 is LGHNA and CDR2 is YSLEER. CDR3 loop: CASSQATDNQPQHF. The DNA for the CDR3 is TGCGCCAGCAGCCAAGCTACGGATAATCAGCCCCAGCATTTT.

Within the sample, this clonotype is medium-sized. V and J are TRBV7-9 and TRBJ1-1; D is ambiguous. Germline values: CDR1 SEHNR, CDR2 FQNEAQ (reference sequence). The ends were cut back, 2 bases at V and 10 bases at J, with 11 bases in the middle. The CDR3 is 12 residues long. The CDR3 is CASSLPDGVAFF. The CDR3 nucleotides are TGTGCCAGCAGCTTACCGGACGGGGTAGCTTTCTTT.

This clonotype was observed many times. V and J are TRBV28 and TRBJ2-3; a weak D match, TRBD2 (6 bases). V lost 1 base and J lost 4, with 15 bases in between. The V gene's germline CDR1 is MDHEN and CDR2 SYDVKM. CDR3 length equals 16 residues. In DNA form, the CDR3 reads TGTGCCAGCAGTTTATACCGGATGGGGGGTTCAGATACGCAGTATTTT. It specifies CASSLYRMGGSDTQYF.

This clonotype has at least ten counts. The rearrangement joins TRBV21-1 to TRBJ1-1; the table names TRBD1, a call not compared with the DNA. TRBV21-1 is classified as a pseudogene. The CDR3 covers 14 residues. The CDR3: CASSNGQGNTEAFF. In DNA form, the CDR3 reads TGTGCCAGCAGCAACGGACAGGGGAACACTGAAGCTTTCTTT.